The source of this TCR beta chain is a study of CD8 T cells in ankylosing spondylitis (dated by TCRdb to 2017 to 2019). Notes on the research overall: The study set out to find disease-linked TCR variants by profiling T cell receptor beta repertoires in ankylosing spondylitis patients and healthy donors. The full study cohort comprised 20 to 30 ankylosing spondylitis patients and over 95 healthy donors. Peripheral blood was sampled, and synovial fluid was also collected from ankylosing spondylitis patients. Summary of the overall study and its limitations: Some TCR beta motif variants had previously been reported in synovial fluid and blood of reactive arthritis patients, which suggested common disease-initiation mechanisms. A TCR beta motif made up of several highly homologous amino acid variants appeared to be characteristic of blood from ankylosing spondylitis patients. According to the report, matched synovial fluid samples from ankylosing spondylitis patients were significantly enriched for the disease-linked clones. The disease-linked clones had a CD8+ phenotype and were found at relatively low frequencies in peripheral blood.

This clonotype was detected many times. Its antigen is still unknown. No base quality values were provided; no much bigger clone lies one nucleotide off. The run used an Illumina HiSeq 2500. Quantitative 5'-RACE with molecular barcodes was the method used to prepare the TCR beta libraries. The paper's data handling went like this. Disease-linked TCR variants were identified with a new computational method built on a probabilistic model of VDJ rearrangement. The public reads were quality trimmed at Q25 with fastp and then assembled into clones with MiXCR by TCRdb, keeping productive beta chains. Rows with one shared CDR3 protein collapse into an entry with the most common genes and DNA. The V and J calls and clone size are TCRdb's, not the authors'. For this sample the table gives about 240,000 distinct CDR3 sequences, of which 20% to 30% were detected only once. Over 0.55% of the sample rests with the top ten.

Material for sequencing was blood, either unsorted or a sorted T cell fraction (not recorded which). The receptor's source is a male donor with ankylosing spondylitis or in good health (not recorded which).

The DNA sequence reads TGTGCCAGCAGTTTAGGGGGGCGCTTGAATGAGCAGTTCTTC. This sequence encodes CASSLGGRLNEQFF. The sequence joins TRBV28 to TRBJ2-1; the D call is possibly TRBD1 or TRBD2, each sharing 6 bases. CDR1 and CDR2, looked up from the germline V gene, are MDHEN and SYDVKM. Taken from cysteine to phenylalanine, the CDR3 has 14 residues. CDR3 DNA is the only sequence kept; it has 42 bases, read in frame from the first base. V is clipped by 2 bases and J by 7 bases, and the sequence between their germline boundaries is 12 bases long.